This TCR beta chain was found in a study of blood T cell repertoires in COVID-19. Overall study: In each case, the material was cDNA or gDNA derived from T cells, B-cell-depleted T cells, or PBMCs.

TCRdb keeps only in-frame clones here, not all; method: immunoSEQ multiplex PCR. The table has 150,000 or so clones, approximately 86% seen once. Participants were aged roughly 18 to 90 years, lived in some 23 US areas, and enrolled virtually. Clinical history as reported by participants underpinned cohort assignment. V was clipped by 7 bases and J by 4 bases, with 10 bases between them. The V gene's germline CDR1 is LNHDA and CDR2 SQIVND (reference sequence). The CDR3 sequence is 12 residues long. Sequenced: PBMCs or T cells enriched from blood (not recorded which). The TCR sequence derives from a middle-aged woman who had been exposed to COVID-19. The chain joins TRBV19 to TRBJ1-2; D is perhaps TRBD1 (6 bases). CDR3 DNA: TGTGCCAGTAACCAGGGGCCCTATGGCTACACCTTC. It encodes CASNQGPYGYTF.